The 7 T cell receptor beta chains in this list originate from one sample, sequenced in a study of blood T cell repertoires in COVID-19. Profiled with immunoSEQ multiplex PCR; TCRdb holds only in-frame clones, not every one. The table lists some 50,000 clones, 70% to 85% of them singletons. Sequenced material: peripheral blood. The receptors come from a human donor in a cohort sampled during active COVID-19.

The CDR3 region has the DNA TGTGCCGCTAGCGGGAGTATACGGGAGACCCAGTACTTC. Encoded protein: CAASGSIRETQYF. This chain uses TRBV28 with TRBJ2-5; TRBD2 aligns across 10 bases. Germline loops: CDR1 MDHEN, CDR2 SYDVKM. The CDR3 totals 13 residues. J gave up 5 bases and V 11 bases, and 8 bases lay outside the gene matches.

The chain uses TRBV27 and TRBJ1-2; D is uncertain. CDR3 length: 13 residues. Between the trimmed V and J ends, which lost 3 bases and 4 bases, there was a span of 9 bases. Per the germline V gene, CDR1 is MNHEY and CDR2 is SMNVEV (reference sequence). CDR3 sequence: CASSFRGGYGYTF. The DNA for the CDR3 is TGTGCCAGCAGTTTTCGGGGTGGCTATGGCTACACCTTC.

This chain joins TRBV6-5 and TRBJ2-7, with a weak D call TRBD1 (5 bases). The V gene lost 6 bases and the J gene lost 7 bases, with 19 bases spanning the gap. CDR1 is MNHEY, CDR2 SVGAGI, per germline. The CDR3 runs to 14 residues. This CDR3 reads CASRAGHLPTEQYF. As DNA, the CDR3 is TGTGCCAGCAGGGCAGGGCATCTTCCTACGGAGCAGTACTTC.

In DNA, the CDR3 is TGTGCCAGCAGCTCGTTTAATGAAAAACTGTTTTTT. This gives the protein CASSSFNEKLFF. The rearrangement uses TRBV7-2 and TRBJ1-4; D ambiguous. Trimming stripped 4 bases from V and 4 bases from J, with 4 bases between. There are 12 residues in the CDR3. Germline V CDR1 and CDR2: SGHTA, FQGNSA.

This chain uses TRBV2 with TRBJ1-3; TRBD1 might be the D (5 bases). V was trimmed by 3 bases and J by 0 bases, leaving 6 bases between them. The germline CDR1 and CDR2 sequences are SNHLY and FYNNEI. This CDR3 spans 14 amino acids. CDR3 DNA: TGTGCCAGCAGTGAGGGGCACTCTGGAAACACCATATATTTT. Residues: CASSEGHSGNTIYF.

This sequence joins TRBV4-2 and TRBJ1-6, with 7 nucleotides matching TRBD1. CDR3 size: 15 residues. Trimming removed 1 base from V and 10 bases from J; junction bases left unmatched: 7. The V gene's germline CDR1 is LGHNA and CDR2 YNFKEQ. CDR3 in DNA: TGTGCCAGCAGCCAAGGAACAGGGGCTGGATCACCCCTCCACTTT. Amino acids: CASSQGTGAGSPLHF.

This clone appeared once. V and J are TRBV11-3 and TRBJ2-2; D is possibly TRBD2 (6 bases). This CDR3 region has 15 residues. The V gene's germline CDR1 is SGHNT and CDR2 YENEEA. Trimming removed 1 base at V and 5 bases at J, with 11 bases between. The CDR3 spells CASSLAGEETGELFF. CDR3 DNA: TGTGCCAGCAGCTTAGCGGGAGAGGAGACCGGGGAGCTGTTTTTT.